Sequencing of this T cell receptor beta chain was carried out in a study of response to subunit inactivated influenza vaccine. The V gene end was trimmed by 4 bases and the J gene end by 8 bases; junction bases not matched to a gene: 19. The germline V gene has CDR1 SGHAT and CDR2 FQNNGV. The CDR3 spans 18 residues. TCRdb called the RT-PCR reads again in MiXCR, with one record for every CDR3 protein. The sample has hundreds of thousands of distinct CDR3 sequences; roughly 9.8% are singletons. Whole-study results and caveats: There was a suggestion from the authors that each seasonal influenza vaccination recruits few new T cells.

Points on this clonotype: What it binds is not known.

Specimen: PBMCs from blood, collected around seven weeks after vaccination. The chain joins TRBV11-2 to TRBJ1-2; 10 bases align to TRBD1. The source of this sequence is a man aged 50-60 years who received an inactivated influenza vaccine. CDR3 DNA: TGTGCCAGCAGCTCGAGCTATTACCGGGACAGGGGAGGGAAAGGCTACACCTTC. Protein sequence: CASSSSYYRDRGGKGYTF.